This T cell receptor (beta chain) was identified during a study of blood T cell repertoires in COVID-19. Study background: The United States, Italy and Spain provided the acute and convalescent COVID-19 samples. From T cells, B-cell-depleted T cells, or PBMCs came the material, which was cDNA or gDNA.

Trimming cost V 5 bases and J 2 bases; bases outside gene matches: 8. The CDR3 loop spans 15 amino acids. Germline V gene lookup returns CDR1 LGHDT and CDR2 YNNKEL (reference sequence). In the original processing: It was from reference gene primer amplification that nucleated cell counts were estimated. Only in-frame clones appear in the TCRdb table, and some are missing; sequencing was by immunoSEQ multiplex PCR. V, J and clone size are taken as reported in that table, and D and trimming were inferred from the DNA itself. The sample has about 100,000 clones, approximately 92% seen once; the top ten hold around 6%.

The chain has TRBV3-1 (or the pseudogene TRBV3-2) and TRBJ2-7, with 8 bases lining up with TRBD2. The receptor's source is a man aged 70 or older with acute or convalescent COVID-19. The material sequenced was peripheral blood. The DNA of the CDR3 is TGTGCCAGCAGCGGTGGGAGCGGGAGTCCCTACGAGCAGTACTTC. It codes for CASSGGSGSPYEQYF.